A selection of T cell receptor beta chains follows, all from one sample in a study of blood T cell repertoires in COVID-19. The repertoire was sequenced with immunoSEQ multiplex PCR; TCRdb's copy has only in-frame clones and lacks some. The sample has fewer than 200,000 clones, about 88% seen once. The sample taken for sequencing was PBMCs or T cells enriched from blood (not recorded which). The origin of the receptors is a woman aged 40 to 50 in a cohort exposed to, infected with or recovered from COVID-19 (not recorded which). CDR3s include the opening cysteine and the closing phenylalanine or tryptophan. A D gene is named only where the DNA matches it firmly. Size values are once, few and many counts, or a class for expanded clones, and some rows have none.

TRBJ2-1,TRBD2,TRBV6-2/TRBV6-3,NA,TGTGCCAGCAGCCCTTACGGACTAGCGGGATTTCATGAGCAGTTCTTC,CASSPYGLAGFHEQFF
TRBJ1-2,TRBD1,TRBV13,NA,TGTGCCAGCGGTTCTTACCAGGGGGCCGGTGGCTACACCTTC,CASGSYQGAGGYTF
TRBJ1-1,NA,TRBV9,NA,TGTGCCAGCAGCGTAGCAGGTTCGAACACTGAAGCTTTCTTT,CASSVAGSNTEAFF
TRBJ2-3,TRBD2,TRBV5-1,NA,TGCGCCAGCAGCGAAGGGACTAGCGGGGGGTCAGATACGCAGTATTTT,CASSEGTSGGSDTQYF
TRBJ2-7,TRBD2,TRBV5-4,NA,TGTGCCCGCAGCCCCCCCTTAAAAGAAGCGGGAGCGATATACGAGCAGTACTTC,CARSPPLKEAGAIYEQYF
TRBJ1-5,NA,TRBV13,NA,TGTGCCAGCAGCGTAGGTGACAGAGGCAATCAGCCCCAGCATTTT,CASSVGDRGNQPQHF
TRBJ2-3,TRBD2,TRBV5-1,NA,TGCGCCAGCAGCTTGACAGCGGGGGGCCTTGGGTCGCAGTATTTT,CASSLTAGGLGSQYF
TRBJ1-3,NA,TRBV21-1,few,TGTGCCAGCAGCAAAGTCTCTGAACGGGGGGATGGAAACACCATATATTTT,CASSKVSERGDGNTIYF
TRBJ2-7,TRBD2,TRBV18,NA,TGTGCCAGCTCACTCACAACTAGCGGGAGGAAATACGAGCAGTACTTC,CASSLTTSGRKYEQYF
TRBJ1-1,TRBD1,TRBV10-3,NA,TGTGCCACCAGGGACAGGCCTCAGAACACTGAAGCTTTCTTT,CATRDRPQNTEAFF
TRBJ2-3,TRBD2,TRBV16,NA,TGTGCCAGCAGCCACCCTAGCGGGGGTACAGATACGCAGTATTTT,CASSHPSGGTDTQYF
TRBJ1-1,TRBD1,TRBV19,once,TGTGCCAGTAGTCTTGGGGACAGGGGTCCTGAAGCTTTCTTT,CASSLGDRGPEAFF
TRBJ2-5,TRBD1,TRBV29-1,NA,TGCAGCGTTGTTTTGTGGGAGCCGGGACAGGCGAGGCAGACCCAGTACTTC,CSVVLWEPGQARQTQYF
TRBJ2-3,TRBD2,TRBV9,NA,TGTGCCAGCAGCTCCATAGCGGGAGGTAGCACAGATACGCAGTATTTT,CASSSIAGGSTDTQYF
TRBJ1-1,NA,TRBV7-9,NA,TGTGCCAGCAGCTTAGAGTCGGGGACAGAAGCTTTCTTT,CASSLESGTEAFF
TRBJ2-7,TRBD1,TRBV6-1,once,TGTGCCAGCAGTGAACAGGGGGCGGGGTACTACGAGCAGTACTTC,CASSEQGAGYYEQYF
TRBJ2-7,NA,TRBV7-9,NA,TGTGCCAGCAGCTTAGTGATGGGCAGCTCCTACGAGCAGTACTTC,CASSLVMGSSYEQYF
TRBJ1-1,NA,TRBV13,NA,TGTGCCAGCAGCTACCCGACAGGAGCGAACACTGAAGCTTTCTTT,CASSYPTGANTEAFF
TRBJ2-1,TRBD1,TRBV19,NA,TGTGCCAGTAGTAGACGACAGGGGCTAGGCGGTGAGCAGTTCTTC,CASSRRQGLGGEQFF
TRBJ2-2,NA,TRBV4-3,NA,TGCGCCAGCAGCCACAGGGAAGGGACCGGGGAGCTGTTTTTT,CASSHREGTGELFF
TRBJ2-3,NA,TRBV6-2/TRBV6-3,NA,TGTGCCAGCAGTTACACTACAGATACGCAGTATTTT,CASSYTTDTQYF
TRBJ2-7,NA,TRBV5-1,NA,TGCGCCAGCAGCGTCTTTCGTGGTAGCTCCTACGAGCAGTACTTC,CASSVFRGSSYEQYF
TRBJ1-5,TRBD1,TRBV5-8,NA,TGTGCCAGCAGCTGGGGGACAGGGGAAAATCAGCCCCAGCATTTT,CASSWGTGENQPQHF
TRBJ1-4,NA,TRBV6-1,NA,TGTGCCAGCAGTGAATTAAGTCCCAGGGGTGAAAAACTGTTTTTT,CASSELSPRGEKLFF
TRBJ2-1,TRBD2,TRBV9,NA,TGTGCCAGCACGACTAGCGCAAGCAATGAGCAGTTCTTC,CASTTSASNEQFF
TRBJ1-1,NA,TRBV4-1,NA,TGCGCCAGCAGCCATGGGGACACCCTGAACACTGAAGCTTTCTTT,CASSHGDTLNTEAFF
TRBJ2-2,NA,TRBV7-9,NA,TGTGCCAGCAGCCACCGGGACTCACAGAACACCGGGGAGCTGTTTTTT,CASSHRDSQNTGELFF
TRBJ1-3,NA,TRBV28,NA,TGTGCCAGCAGTTTACTTGGAGGTACCACCATATATTTT,CASSLLGGTTIYF
TRBJ2-1,NA,TRBV12-5,NA,TGTGCTAGTGGTTTGGTACTGTGGGAGGTGGGGGATGAGCAGTTCTTC,CASGLVLWEVGDEQFF
TRBJ2-1,NA,TRBV15,NA,TGTGCCACCAGCAGAGGGGGCCATGAGCAGTTCTTC,CATSRGGHEQFF
TRBJ1-1,NA,TRBV9,few,TGTGCCAGCAGCGTAGCCCCGGGAAACACTGAAGCTTTCTTT,CASSVAPGNTEAFF
TRBJ1-2,TRBD1,TRBV11-3,NA,TGTGCCAGCAGCACCTGGGACAGGGTAGGCGGCTACACCTTC,CASSTWDRVGGYTF
TRBJ2-7,TRBD2,TRBV11-2,NA,TGTGCCAGCAGCCTGGGACTAACCTACGAGCAGTACTTC,CASSLGLTYEQYF
TRBJ2-7,TRBD2,TRBV5-3,NA,TGTGCCAGAAGCTCCGGGACTAGCGGGAGCCACGAGCAGTACTTC,CARSSGTSGSHEQYF
TRBJ2-7,TRBD2,TRBV7-9,NA,TGTGCCAGCAGCTTCTCCCGGGGGGGCGTCTACGAGCAGTACTTC,CASSFSRGGVYEQYF
TRBJ1-2,NA,TRBV28,NA,TGTGCCAGCAGCGACAGTCCATATGGCTACACCTTC,CASSDSPYGYTF
TRBJ1-4,TRBD1,TRBV28,NA,TGTGCCAGCAGCAGAGGACAGGGGGCAACTAATGAAAAACTGTTTTTT,CASSRGQGATNEKLFF
TRBJ1-1,NA,TRBV6-5,NA,TGTGCCAGCAGGCCGTACTCGGAGGACCCTGAAGCTTTCTTT,CASRPYSEDPEAFF
TRBJ2-7,TRBD1,TRBV6-6,NA,TGTGCCAGCAGTTACTCGGACAGGGGCTACGAGCAGTACTTC,CASSYSDRGYEQYF
TRBJ2-3,TRBD2,TRBV5-1,once,TGCGCCAGCAGCTTGGCCCCACTAGCGGGGGACACAGATACGCAGTATTTT,CASSLAPLAGDTDTQYF